These T cell receptor beta chains were read from a single sample in a study of shared clonotypes between healthy human individuals. Sequencing was performed with immunoSEQ multiplex PCR; in TCRdb, only in-frame clones are kept and a portion is missing. The sample carries 550,000 to 850,000 clones, roughly 72% recorded once. Sequences were obtained from memory CD4+ T cells sorted from blood. Receptors were obtained from a woman younger than 45 in good health. The CDR3 runs from the conserved cysteine through the conserved F or W. The order of the fields is V gene, clone size, D gene, J gene, CDR3 DNA, CDR3 protein. A D gene is named only where the DNA matches it firmly. Size tells how often a clone was seen (once, few, many) or the class of an expanded clone, and some rows leave it out.

TRBV11-2,once,.,TRBJ1-4,TGTGCCAGCAGCTTAGATCAGTTTGGAGGATCCTCCGAAAAACTGTTTTTT,CASSLDQFGGSSEKLFF
TRBV28,.,TRBD2,TRBJ2-1,TGTGCCAGCAGCCCTCCTAGCGGGAGAAACAATGAGCAGTTCTTC,CASSPPSGRNNEQFF
TRBV27,few,.,TRBJ2-7,TGTGCCAGCAGTTTAGCCGGGACAAAATACGAGCAGTACTTC,CASSLAGTKYEQYF
TRBV5-4,.,TRBD1,TRBJ1-1,TGTGCCAGCAGCTTTTGGGACAGTGAAGCTTTCTTT,CASSFWDSEAFF
TRBV28,.,.,TRBJ1-5,TGTGCCAGCAGTCGGACGGGGGGCAATCAGCCCCAGCATTTT,CASSRTGGNQPQHF
TRBV30,.,TRBD1,TRBJ1-4,TGTGCCTGGATCCGACAGGGATCGAATGAAAAACTGTTTTTT,CAWIRQGSNEKLFF
TRBV6-5,.,.,TRBJ2-7,TGTGCCAGCAGTTACGATGGAGTCCCCTACGAGCAGTACTTC,CASSYDGVPYEQYF
TRBV6-4,.,.,TRBJ2-1,TGTGCCAGCAGTACAGGGATTAGCTCCTACAATGAGCAGTTCTTC,CASSTGISSYNEQFF
TRBV10-1,few,.,TRBJ2-1,TGCGCCAGCAGTGTGCAAGGATTCACTGAGCAGTTCTTC,CASSVQGFTEQFF
TRBV2,.,.,TRBJ1-4,TGTGCCAGCAGTGGACTTGGGGGACGTGAAAAACTGTTTTTT,CASSGLGGREKLFF
TRBV6-1,.,TRBD2,TRBJ2-7,TGTGCCAGCAGCGGGACTAGTACCTACGAGCAGTACTTC,CASSGTSTYEQYF
TRBV9,.,.,TRBJ2-7,TGTGCCAGCAGCGTACAGGGGAACCCAGCTTCACTCTACGAGCAGTACTTC,CASSVQGNPASLYEQYF
TRBV28,.,TRBD1,TRBJ2-1,TGTGCCAGCGGATTGACAGGGGAGTACAATGAGCAGTTCTTC,CASGLTGEYNEQFF
TRBV7-9,.,.,TRBJ2-3,TGTGCCAGTTTAGCAGCGGGCACAGATACGCAGTATTTT,CASLAAGTDTQYF
TRBV27,.,TRBD1,TRBJ1-5,TGTGCCAGCGGAACCGGGACAGGATACCAGCCCCAGCATTTT,CASGTGTGYQPQHF
TRBV2,.,.,TRBJ1-4,TGTGCCAGCAGACCCAGACAGGCAAGGGATGAAAAACTGTTTTTT,CASRPRQARDEKLFF
TRBV15,.,.,TRBJ1-4,TGTGCCACCAGCACCCGACGAACTAATGAAAAACTGTTTTTT,CATSTRRTNEKLFF
TRBV5-1,once,TRBD1,TRBJ2-5,TGCGCCAGCAGCCCCAGGGGGTTGAAAGAGACCCAGTACTTC,CASSPRGLKETQYF
TRBV7-9,few,TRBD1,TRBJ2-1,TGTGCCAGCAGCTGGGACAGGGGCTCGCTCCCCTTCTACAATGAGCAGTTCTTC,CASSWDRGSLPFYNEQFF
TRBV7-9,.,.,TRBJ1-5,TGTGCCAGCAGCTTTGGGACGGATAGCAATCAGCCCCAGCATTTT,CASSFGTDSNQPQHF
TRBV4-1,once,TRBD1,TRBJ2-7,TGCGCCAGCAGCCAAGGGACAGGGGAATACGAGCAGTACTTC,CASSQGTGEYEQYF
TRBV7-9,once,.,TRBJ1-5,TGTGCCAGCAGCCCCGCCTTCCAGGGTGATCAGCCCCAGCATTTT,CASSPAFQGDQPQHF
TRBV11-2,.,.,TRBJ2-3,TGTGCCAGCAGCACCATACAAGTAAGCACAGATACGCAGTATTTT,CASSTIQVSTDTQYF
TRBV6-1,.,TRBD2,TRBJ2-7,TGTGCCAGCAGTGAAAGACGCGGGGGGACTAACACTTACGAGCAGTACTTC,CASSERRGGTNTYEQYF
TRBV29-1,many,TRBD1,TRBJ2-6,TGCAGCGCCTTTGGACAGGGGTTCTCTGGGGCCAACGTCCTGACTTTC,CSAFGQGFSGANVLTF
TRBV5-1,.,.,TRBJ1-1,TGCGCCAGCACGGGGCAGGGGAACACTGAAGCTTTCTTT,CASTGQGNTEAFF
TRBV4-2,.,.,TRBJ2-5,TGTGCCAGCAGCTTGGTCGGGATTCAAGAGACCCAGTACTTC,CASSLVGIQETQYF
TRBV5-6,.,TRBD1,TRBJ1-2,TGTGCCAGCAGCTTCCACAGGGGGGTATATGGCTACACCTTC,CASSFHRGVYGYTF
TRBV28,.,TRBD1,TRBJ1-2,TGTGCCAGCAGTTTCGGGTGGCAGGGACAGGGCTACACCTTC,CASSFGWQGQGYTF
TRBV28,few,TRBD2,TRBJ2-5,TGTGCCAGCAGCGGACTAGCGGGAGGGCTCGGAAAGACCCAGTACTTC,CASSGLAGGLGKTQYF
TRBV11-3,.,.,TRBJ1-1,TGTGCCAGCAGCTTAGGGGGGGCAAATGTAGCTTTCTTT,CASSLGGANVAFF
TRBV7-9,.,.,TRBJ1-5,TGTGCCAGCAGTCCGGGGGGGTATAGCAATCAGCCCCAGCATTTT,CASSPGGYSNQPQHF
TRBV7-9,.,.,TRBJ1-2,TGTGCCAGCAGCTTAGTCGAATCATATGGCTACACCTTC,CASSLVESYGYTF
TRBV6-1,.,.,TRBJ1-5,TGTGCCAGCAGTGAACACAGGGTCGTTCAGCCCCAGCATTTT,CASSEHRVVQPQHF
TRBV4-1,.,TRBD1,TRBJ1-2,TGCGCCAGCAGCCTAGACAGGGAGGTCTATGGCTACACCTTC,CASSLDREVYGYTF
TRBV21-1,.,.,TRBJ2-7,TGTGCCAGCAGCAAAGATACTTGCCGGGCCTTATCCTACGAGCAGTACTTC,CASSKDTCRALSYEQYF
TRBV9,.,.,TRBJ2-1,TGTGCCAGCAGCGTAGTTGGACCTCCGACGTCCTACAATGAGCAGTTCTTC,CASSVVGPPTSYNEQFF
TRBV10-3,.,.,TRBJ1-1,TGTGCCATCAGCACCGGACAGTACACTGAAGCTTTCTTT,CAISTGQYTEAFF
TRBV9,.,.,TRBJ2-7,TGTGCCAGCAGCTCGGACAAGCCTCCCTACGAGCAGTACTTC,CASSSDKPPYEQYF
TRBV7-9,many,.,TRBJ2-3,TGTGCCAGCAGCTTAGAATCTAGCGTCACAGATACGCAGTATTTT,CASSLESSVTDTQYF
TRBV6-5,.,TRBD1,TRBJ2-5,TGTGCCAGCAGACAAAACAGGGGGCTTGCGGCGACCCAGTACTTC,CASRQNRGLAATQYF
TRBV30,.,TRBD1,TRBJ2-7,TGTGCCTGGAGTGTTCGGTATAGGGGGCTATACGAGCAGTACTTC,CAWSVRYRGLYEQYF
TRBV11-2,.,.,TRBJ2-3,TGTGCCAGCAGAAGAGGAGATACGCAGTATTTT,CASRRGDTQYF
TRBV11-2,.,.,TRBJ2-4,TGTGCCAGCAGCGAGGGGTGGGGAGCCAAAAACATTCAGTACTTC,CASSEGWGAKNIQYF
TRBV2,.,.,TRBJ2-1,TGTGCCAGCACCCTAGACAGGAACTACAATGAGCAGTTCTTC,CASTLDRNYNEQFF
TRBV19,few,.,TRBJ1-2,TGTGCCAGTAGTCAAGGGAGTCCTTATGGCTACACCTTC,CASSQGSPYGYTF